The 24 T cell receptor beta chains given below trace back to one sample, sequenced in a study of blood T cell repertoires in COVID-19. Measured with immunoSEQ multiplex PCR; TCRdb has only the in-frame clones, and not every one. The data hold approximately 220,000 clones, with 84% observed a single time. Source material: peripheral blood. The source is a woman aged 60-75 years with acute or convalescent COVID-19.

The rearrangement uses TRBV7-3 and TRBJ2-6; D unresolved. Between the trimmed V and J ends, which lost 0 bases and 0 bases, there was a span of 9 bases. The CDR3 runs 17 residues. Germline V gene data show CDR1 as SGHTA and CDR2 as FQGTGA. The CDR3 region is CASSLTHEVSGANVLTF. CDR3 DNA: TGTGCCAGCAGCTTAACTCATGAGGTCTCTGGGGCCAACGTCCTGACTTTC.

The chain joins TRBV6-2 or TRBV6-3 to TRBJ1-2; 7 bases fit TRBD1. There are 13 residues in the CDR3. V shed 5 bases, J shed 5 bases, and the junction held 5 bases outside the gene matches. Germline V lookup: CDR1 MNHEY, CDR2 SVGEGT. Here the CDR3 reads CASSTGVSYGYTF. CDR3 DNA: TGTGCCAGCAGTACAGGGGTTTCGTATGGCTACACCTTC.

The genes are TRBV2 and TRBJ2-1, with D possibly matching TRBD1 (5 bases). In germline, CDR1 is SNHLY, CDR2 FYNNEI. The CDR3 totals 12 residues. With 7 bases removed from V and 5 bases from J, the gap between germline ends came to 9 bases. CDR3 amino acids: CASKAGNNEQFF. CDR3 nucleotides: TGTGCCAGCAAAGCAGGGAACAATGAGCAGTTCTTC.

This chain links TRBV4-3 with TRBJ2-2; 8 nucleotides match TRBD2. V lost 0 bases and J lost 8; bases outside the gene matches: 8. CDR3 length: 16 amino acids. Germline loops: CDR1 LGHNA, CDR2 YSLEER. DNA for the CDR3: TGCGCCAGCAGCCAAGAAGCTAGCGGGCTCACTGGGGAGCTGTTTTTT. Translating gives CASSQEASGLTGELFF.

The J gene is TRBJ2-7, the V gene TRBV6-5; possibly TRBD1 for D (5 bases). The V end lost 2 bases, the J end lost 0 bases, and 11 bases lay between the germline ends. The CDR3 spans 15 residues. Germline CDR1 is MNHEY and CDR2 is SVGAGI. The CDR3 nucleotides read TGTGCCAGCAGTTACCCAGGGTCGTTCTCCTACGAGCAGTACTTC. Protein: CASSYPGSFSYEQYF.

The rearrangement uses TRBV5-4 and TRBJ2-5, with 7 bases fitting TRBD2. This CDR3 contains 13 residues. Germline CDR1 reads SGHNT; CDR2 reads YYREEE (reference sequence). V trimming: 7 bases; J trimming: 3 bases; junction bases outside the gene matches: 6. CDR3 in DNA: TGTGCCAGCCGGGTGGGAGGGAAAGAGACCCAGTACTTC. This codes for CASRVGGKETQYF.

This chain links TRBV5-1 with TRBJ1-2; TRBD1 matches 10 bases. CDR3 length: 17 residues. Germline trimming cut 3 bases from V and 5 bases from J; bases unmatched to any gene: 13. Germline CDR1 reads SGHRS; CDR2 reads YFSETQ. CDR3 loop: CASSSLHYDRGPYGYTF. CDR3 coding DNA: TGCGCCAGCAGCTCCCTCCATTACGACAGGGGGCCATATGGCTACACCTTC.

This rearrangement joins TRBV9 to TRBJ2-7, with D hard to call. CDR1 is SGDLS, CDR2 YYNGEE, per germline. Trimming removed 0 bases from V and 5 bases from J, with 12 bases in between. CDR3 length: 14 residues. The CDR3: CASSVVPEANEQYF. The CDR3 region has the DNA TGTGCCAGCAGCGTAGTACCTGAGGCGAACGAGCAGTACTTC.

The chain uses TRBV20-1 and TRBJ2-7; 9 bases align to TRBD1. V lost 3 bases and J lost 7; bases outside the gene matches: 10. The germline CDR1 and CDR2 sequences are DFQATT and SNEGSKA (reference sequence). The CDR3 extends over 14 amino acids. CDR3 sequence reads: CSASSIQGAREQYF. CDR3 DNA sequence: TGCAGTGCTAGTAGTATACAGGGGGCGCGGGAGCAGTACTTC.

The CDR3 reads CASSYMQGTDTQYF. The DNA of the CDR3 is TGTGCCAGCAGTTACATGCAGGGGACAGATACGCAGTATTTT. The rearrangement joins TRBV6-2 or TRBV6-3 to TRBJ2-3, with D possibly TRBD1 on 6 matching bases. The CDR3 consists of 14 residues. V lost 2 bases and J 3 bases, leaving 9 bases between the germline ends. Germline V gives CDR1 MNHEY, CDR2 SVGEGT.

The chain is built from TRBV9 and TRBJ2-1; 11 bases match TRBD2. This CDR3 has 16 amino acids. CDR1 and CDR2 from the germline V gene are SGDLS and YYNGEE. The junction had 13 bases not matched to a gene; V was cut back by 4 bases and J by 10 bases. The chain's CDR3 is CASSRTLAGVIEEQFF. The CDR3 nucleotides are TGTGCCAGCAGCCGAACACTAGCGGGGGTGATAGAGGAGCAGTTCTTC.

The chain combines TRBV9 with TRBJ1-2, with 10 bases lining up with TRBD1. There are 14 residues in the CDR3. With V trimmed by 3 bases and J by 4 bases, 3 bases remained unmatched. Germline V gene data show CDR1 as SGDLS and CDR2 as YYNGEE. CDR3 coding DNA: TGTGCCAGCAGCGCGGGACAGGGGAGCTATGGCTACACCTTC. Residues: CASSAGQGSYGYTF.

This clone was detected only a few times. This sequence joins TRBV18 and TRBJ1-1; the D is unclear. The CDR3 consists of 15 residues. The germline CDR1 and CDR2 sequences are KGHSH and LQKENI. V was clipped by 2 bases and J by 3 bases, with 13 bases between them. In nucleotides, the CDR3 is TGTGCCAGCTCACCATTACAGATTGTGGACACTGAAGCTTTCTTT. It translates to CASSPLQIVDTEAFF. The variable domain in full, with the rest retrieved from reference TRBV18 and TRBJ1-1, is NAGVMQNPRHLVRRRGQEARLRCSPMKGHSHVYWYRQLPEEGLKFMVYLQKENIIDESGMPKERFSAEFPKEGPSILRIQQVVRGDSAAYFCASSPLQIVDTEAFFGQGTRLTVV.

V gene TRBV5-1 combines with J gene TRBJ2-3, with 10 bases lining up with TRBD1. Germline-derived CDR1 and CDR2 are SGHRS and YFSETQ. The ends lost 6 bases at V and 5 bases at J; junction bases unmatched: 6. The CDR3 spans 14 residues. CDR3 in DNA: TGCGCCAGCACAGACAGGGGGCAGGGAGATACGCAGTATTTT. Amino acids: CASTDRGQGDTQYF.

The chain uses TRBV13 and TRBJ2-7; 8 bases are a match to TRBD2. Looked up from germline, CDR1 is PRHDT and CDR2 is FYEKMQ (reference sequence). With 2 bases clipped from V and 2 bases from J, the junction kept 11 bases outside the gene matches. The CDR3 is made up of 17 amino acids. CDR3 loop: CASSLRSGGPVTYEQYF. The CDR3 nucleotides read TGTGCCAGCAGCTTAAGGTCGGGGGGGCCAGTAACCTACGAGCAGTACTTC.

The rearrangement joins TRBV6-5 to TRBJ1-2, with D tentatively TRBD1 (5 bases). This CDR3 has 15 amino acids. V was clipped by 6 bases and J by 0 bases, with 14 bases between them. Germline assignment: CDR1 MNHEY and CDR2 SVGAGI. This CDR3 reads CASSPTGNTNYGYTF. The CDR3 DNA reads TGTGCCAGCAGCCCAACAGGAAACACTAACTATGGCTACACCTTC.

The rearrangement uses TRBV3-1 (or the pseudogene TRBV3-2) and TRBJ2-7; maybe TRBD1 (5 bases). V was shortened by 3 bases and J by 3 bases, with 18 bases between the two germline ends. This CDR3 is 16 amino acids long. Germline values: CDR1 LGHDT, CDR2 YNNKEL (reference sequence). Here the CDR3 DNA reads TGTGCCAGCAGCCACACAGGACGGAAGGTCAACTACGAGCAGTACTTC. It codes for CASSHTGRKVNYEQYF.

The chain is built from TRBV14 and TRBJ1-4, with D maybe TRBD1 (5 bases). The V gene lost 5 bases and the J gene lost 10 bases, with 14 bases spanning the gap. This CDR3 contains 13 residues. The germline V gene has CDR1 SGHDN and CDR2 FVKESK. The CDR3 nucleotides are TGTGCCAGCAGCGGGGACTTACGCGGAAAACTGTTTTTT. It codes for CASSGDLRGKLFF. The variable domain in full, completed from reference TRBV14 and TRBJ1-4, reads EAGVTQFPSHSVIEKGQTVTLRCDPISGHDNLYWYRRVMGKEIKFLLHFVKESKQDESGMPNNRFLAERTGGTYSTLKVQPAELEDSGVYFCASSGDLRGKLFFGSGTQLSVL.

The V gene is TRBV12-3 or TRBV12-4, the J gene TRBJ1-1; 7 nucleotides align to TRBD1. CDR3 length: 12 residues. The V and J ends lost 6 bases and 8 bases, in that order; junction bases with no gene match: 6. The CDR3: CASRGTAKEAFF. DNA for the CDR3: TGTGCCAGCAGGGGGACAGCAAAAGAAGCTTTCTTT.

In regard to this clone: At the DNA level, this CDR3 is encoded by other sequences in the same sample as well. This chain links TRBV5-6 with TRBJ2-7, with 7 bases matching TRBD1. This CDR3 comprises 13 residues. Germline-derived CDR1 and CDR2 are SGHDT and YYEEEE. V gave up 0 bases and J gave up 3 bases; unmatched junction bases: 0. This CDR3 is CASSLDRGYEQYF. As DNA, the CDR3 is TGTGCCAGCAGCTTGGACAGGGGCTACGAGCAGTACTTC.

The chain combines TRBV29-1 with TRBJ1-1; D is uncertain. V was trimmed by 7 bases and J by 1 base, leaving 19 bases between them. The CDR3 runs to 15 residues. Per the germline V gene, CDR1 is SQVTM and CDR2 is ANQGSEA. CDR3 bases: TGCAGCGCGGGAGCTCTACAAGGAGAGAACACTGAAGCTTTCTTT. Its translation is CSAGALQGENTEAFF.

The rearrangement links TRBV12-1 to TRBJ1-5; the table's D call, TRBD1, was not checked against the DNA. TRBV12-1 constitutes a pseudogene. CDR3 length equals 21 residues. CDR3 region: CASAAERTGFQKFLRNQPQHF. The CDR3 coding sequence is TGTGCCAGCGCCGCGGAGCGGACAGGTTTTCAGAAGTTTTTAAGGAATCAGCCCCAGCATTTT.

J is TRBJ2-1 and V is TRBV7-6; perhaps TRBD2 as D (5 bases). The CDR3 extends over 12 amino acids. Germline-derived CDR1 and CDR2 are SGHVS and FNYEAQ. Trimming cost V 5 bases and J 8 bases, with 10 bases left between them. CDR3 in amino acids: CASSPWRDEQFF. CDR3 nucleotide sequence: TGTGCCAGCAGCCCCTGGCGGGATGAGCAGTTCTTC. Full variable domain (remainder filled in from reference TRBV7-6 and TRBJ2-1): GAGVSQSPRYKVTKRGQDVALRCDPISGHVSLYWYRQALGQGPEFLTYFNYEAQQDKSGLPNDRFSAERPEGSISTLTIQRTEQRDSAMYRCASSPWRDEQFFGPGTRLTVL.

The V gene is TRBV4-2, the J gene TRBJ2-2; TRBD2 agrees at 11 bases. V lost 4 bases and J lost 6; bases outside the gene matches: 16. The CDR3 covers 19 residues. The germline gives CDR1 LGHNA, CDR2 YNFKEQ. The CDR3, as DNA: TGTGCCAGCAGCCTTCCTCCTAGCGGTATAGCGGGGGGGCCCGGGGAGCTGTTTTTT. It is translated as CASSLPPSGIAGGPGELFF.